This is a list of T cell receptor beta chains from one sample in a study of control samples from healthy donors and cancer patients. This table comes from immunoSEQ multiplex PCR, and its TCRdb copy is limited to in-frame clones, with some not included. The sample comprises 70,000 or so clones, around four fifths of which are singletons, and about 3% rests with the top ten. The specimen sequenced was PBMCs. The receptor set was obtained from a woman aged 45-59 years with lung cancer. CDR3s include the opening cysteine and the closing phenylalanine or tryptophan. Fields, in order: J gene, CDR3 length, D gene, clone size, V gene, CDR3 DNA, CDR3 protein. A D gene is named only where the DNA matches it firmly. Clone size is not always given. Where it is, it says once, few, many or a class for expanded clones.

TRBJ1-1 | 15 | . | . | TRBV2 | TGTGCCAGCAAGGGCGACGGAGCCATGAACACTGAAGCTTTCTTT | CASKGDGAMNTEAFF
TRBJ2-7 | 15 | TRBD1 | . | TRBV2 | TGTGCCAGCAGTGAACGGACAGGGTATTACTACGAGCAGTACTTC | CASSERTGYYYEQYF
TRBJ1-1 | 11 | . | . | TRBV12-3/TRBV12-4 | TGTGCCAGCAGTGACGCAATTGAAGCTTTCTTT | CASSDAIEAFF
TRBJ2-3 | 14 | TRBD1 | . | TRBV28 | TGTGCCAGCAGAACAGGGGTTCGCACAGATACGCAGTATTTT | CASRTGVRTDTQYF
TRBJ2-1 | 13 | . | . | TRBV2 | TGTGCCAGCAGTGGACAGCTCTACAATGAGCAGTTCTTC | CASSGQLYNEQFF
TRBJ2-3 | 12 | . | . | TRBV19 | TGTGCCAGTACGGGGTACACAGATACGCAGTATTTT | CASTGYTDTQYF
TRBJ1-1 | 15 | . | . | TRBV3-1/TRBV3-2 | TGTGCCAGCAGCCCTTACTTCAAACAGGACACTGAAGCTTTCTTT | CASSPYFKQDTEAFF
TRBJ2-5 | 13 | . | . | TRBV27 | TGTGCCAGCAGTCCACTAGACGAGGAGACCCAGTACTTC | CASSPLDEETQYF
TRBJ1-1 | 13 | . | . | TRBV28 | TGTGCCAGCAGTCAGCGATTTTACACTGAAGCTTTCTTT | CASSQRFYTEAFF
TRBJ1-3 | 19 | . | few | TRBV7-8 | TGTGCCAGCAGCTTAGGACTATCGGTGGGCCCGAGCTCTGGAAACACCATATATTTT | CASSLGLSVGPSSGNTIYF
TRBJ1-4 | 15 | . | . | TRBV5-8 | TGTGCCAGCAGTCGCGGCGAGGGAACTAATGAAAAACTGTTTTTT | CASSRGEGTNEKLFF
TRBJ1-2 | 13 | . | . | TRBV14 | TGTGCCAGCAGCCATGGGGGAAACTATGGCTACACCTTC | CASSHGGNYGYTF
TRBJ1-4 | 14 | TRBD1 | . | TRBV10-2 | TGCGCCAGCAGTGACACAGGGGGAAATGAAAAACTGTTTTTT | CASSDTGGNEKLFF
TRBJ2-4 | 13 | . | few | TRBV2 | TGTGCCAGCTATCCGGGAAGCCGAGACATTCAGTACTTC | CASYPGSRDIQYF
TRBJ1-5 | 15 | TRBD1 | few | TRBV5-1 | TGCGCCAGCAGCTTGGGGACAGGGTACAATCAGCCCCAGCATTTT | CASSLGTGYNQPQHF
TRBJ2-3 | 18 | TRBD2 | . | TRBV7-3 | TGTGCCAGCAGCCGTCGCGGGACTAGCGGGGGGGTGTCAGATACGCAGTATTTT | CASSRRGTSGGVSDTQYF